One and the same sample provided the 7 T cell receptor beta chains below, sequenced in a study of CD8+ T cells in alopecia areata. cDNA prepared by RNA extraction and subsequent reverse transcription served as the template for sequencing. The method was immunoSEQ multiplex PCR; TCRdb's version includes in-frame clones alone and lacks a portion of them. The sample contains fewer than 200,000 clones, around 50% of which appear only once. The treatment denotes: oral pan-JAK inhibitor, 5-10 mg twice daily. This specimen was CD8+ T cells sorted from blood, taken at week 24, from a patient treated with tofacitinib. The receptors stem from a human donor with alopecia areata.

V is TRBV7-2 and J is TRBJ2-7, with 12 nucleotides matching TRBD1. The CDR3 is 16 residues long. Germline CDR1 and CDR2: SGHTA and FQGNSA. Trimming removed 4 bases from V and 0 bases from J; junction bases left unmatched: 4. CDR3 loop: CASSSGQGAGSYEQYF. CDR3 DNA sequence: TGTGCCAGCAGCTCGGGACAGGGGGCGGGCTCCTACGAGCAGTACTTC. Filled out from reference TRBV7-2 and TRBJ2-7, the complete variable domain reads GAGVSQSPSNKVTEKGKDVELRCDPISGHTALYWYRQSLGQGLEFLIYFQGNSAPDKSGLPSDRFSAERTGGSVSTLTIQRTQQEDSAVYLCASSSGQGAGSYEQYFGPGTRLTVT.

The J gene is TRBJ1-2, the V gene TRBV20-1; the D is unclear. Germline V CDR1 and CDR2: DFQATT, SNEGSKA (reference sequence). Between the trimmed V and J ends, which lost 3 bases and 9 bases, there was a span of 11 bases. The CDR3 length is 11 residues. This CDR3 is CSASLLGSYTF. In DNA form, the CDR3 reads TGCAGTGCTAGCTTACTCGGGAGCTACACCTTC.

The rearrangement joins TRBV9 to TRBJ1-3, with D perhaps TRBD1 (5 bases). Trimming stripped 2 bases from V and 2 bases from J, with 8 bases between. CDR3 length: 14 residues. CDR1 and CDR2 from the germline V gene are SGDLS and YYNGEE. The CDR3 loop is CASSVRGPGNTIYF. CDR3 in DNA: TGTGCCAGCAGCGTGAGGGGCCCTGGAAACACCATATATTTT. Supplemented by reference TRBV9 and TRBJ1-3, the full variable domain reads DSGVTQTPKHLITATGQRVTLRCSPRSGDLSVYWYQQSLDQGLQFLIQYYNGEERAKGNILERFSAQQFPDLHSELNLSSLELGDSALYFCASSVRGPGNTIYFGEGSWLTVV.

The rearrangement joins TRBV5-6 to TRBJ2-1, with 9 nucleotides matching TRBD1. The CDR3 has 13 amino acids. The V and J ends lost 0 bases and 8 bases, in that order; junction bases with no gene match: 0. Germline CDR1 SGHDT, CDR2 YYEEEE. The CDR3 DNA sequence: TGTGCCAGCAGCTTGGGGACAGGGGATGAGCAGTTCTTC. It translates to CASSLGTGDEQFF.

The chain links TRBV14 to TRBJ1-2; D remains ambiguous. Looked up from germline, CDR1 is SGHDN and CDR2 is FVKESK. The CDR3 sequence is 15 residues long. V lost 4 bases, J lost 6 bases, and 18 bases lay in between. Here the CDR3 DNA reads TGTGCCAGCAGCCCGCCCCACCGGGCTGGGGATGGCTACACCTTC. Translating it yields CASSPPHRAGDGYTF. The whole variable domain, remainder taken from reference TRBV14 and TRBJ1-2, is EAGVTQFPSHSVIEKGQTVTLRCDPISGHDNLYWYRRVMGKEIKFLLHFVKESKQDESGMPNNRFLAERTGGTYSTLKVQPAELEDSGVYFCASSPPHRAGDGYTFGSGTRLTVV.

There are a few counts of this clone. V gene TRBV7-9 combines with J gene TRBJ1-1; D gene uncertain. CDR1 SEHNR and CDR2 FQNEAQ come from the germline V gene (reference sequence). The CDR3 has 11 amino acids. The V gene lost 5 bases and the J gene lost 11 bases, with 12 bases spanning the gap. This chain's CDR3 is CASSGDLWAFF. The CDR3 region has the DNA TGTGCCAGCAGCGGGGATCTGTGGGCTTTCTTT.

The chain joins TRBV5-1 to TRBJ2-7, with 7 bases that match TRBD1. The CDR3 is made up of 15 amino acids. Germline values: CDR1 SGHRS, CDR2 YFSETQ. V was clipped by 1 base and J by 2 bases; unmatched bases: 6. For the CDR3, the DNA is TGCGCCAGCAGCTTGACCGGGACAGATCCCTACGAGCAGTACTTC. Translating it yields CASSLTGTDPYEQYF.